A selection of T cell receptor beta chains follows, all from one sample in a study of blood T cell repertoires in COVID-19. The assay was immunoSEQ multiplex PCR, and TCRdb's table has in-frame clones only and misses some. The table shows some 200,000 clones, with roughly 90% occurring only once. The sequenced material came from peripheral blood. The receptors originated from a middle-aged woman with acute or convalescent COVID-19. CDR3s include the opening cysteine and the closing phenylalanine or tryptophan. The D gene is left open where the match is weak. The size entry is marked missing in some rows and otherwise reads once, few, many or a size class.

D: TRBD2
J: TRBJ2-3
size: once
V: TRBV7-3
CDR3: CASSPTPGIAGGRTDTQYF
DNA: TGTGCCAGCAGCCCCACCCCCGGGATAGCGGGGGGTCGCACAGATACGCAGTATTTT

D: TRBD2
J: TRBJ2-3
size: NA
V: TRBV2
CDR3: CASSLGLAESTDTQYF
DNA: TGTGCCAGCAGTCTTGGACTAGCGGAGAGCACAGATACGCAGTATTTT

D: NA
J: TRBJ1-2
size: few
V: TRBV9
CDR3: CASSVGGKYGYTF
DNA: TGTGCCAGCAGCGTAGGAGGGAAGTATGGCTACACCTTC

D: TRBD1
J: TRBJ1-2
size: NA
V: TRBV4-1
CDR3: CASSHLQGLGYGYTF
DNA: TGCGCCAGCAGCCACTTACAGGGGCTGGGCTATGGCTACACCTTC

D: TRBD1
J: TRBJ1-1
size: NA
V: TRBV5-8
CDR3: CASRGTGAANTEAFF
DNA: TGTGCCAGCAGGGGGACAGGGGCGGCGAACACTGAAGCTTTCTTT

D: TRBD1
J: TRBJ1-1
size: NA
V: TRBV24-1
CDR3: CATSETTGSEAFF
DNA: TGTGCCACCAGTGAGACGACAGGGTCTGAAGCTTTCTTT

D: TRBD1
J: TRBJ1-6
size: NA
V: TRBV18
CDR3: CASSPVDRARSPLHF
DNA: TGTGCCAGCTCACCAGTGGACAGGGCTCGTTCACCCCTCCACTTT

D: TRBD1
J: TRBJ2-3
size: once
V: TRBV30
CDR3: CAWSSGGGTNTQYF
DNA: TGTGCCTGGAGTTCAGGGGGTGGCACAAATACGCAGTATTTT

D: NA
J: TRBJ2-1
size: NA
V: TRBV2
CDR3: CASRWAGGGNNEQFF
DNA: TGTGCCAGCAGATGGGCAGGGGGAGGTAACAATGAGCAGTTCTTC

D: NA
J: TRBJ2-5
size: NA
V: TRBV5-6
CDR3: CASSGDSFQETQYF
DNA: TGTGCCAGCAGCGGCGACAGTTTCCAAGAGACCCAGTACTTC

D: TRBD1
J: TRBJ2-5
size: NA
V: TRBV18
CDR3: CASSPRSTGDRGRQETQYF
DNA: TGTGCCAGCTCACCCCGATCGACAGGGGACCGGGGCCGTCAAGAGACCCAGTACTTC

D: NA
J: TRBJ1-5
size: NA
V: TRBV10-2
CDR3: CASSETRGNQPQHF
DNA: TGCGCCAGCAGTGAGACCCGCGGCAATCAGCCCCAGCATTTT

D: NA
J: TRBJ1-4
size: NA
V: TRBV19
CDR3: CASLGGEKLFF
DNA: TGTGCCTCCCTCGGGGGTGAAAAACTGTTTTTT

D: NA
J: TRBJ1-2
size: once
V: TRBV5-8
CDR3: CASSLEDSYLANYGYTF
DNA: TGTGCCAGCAGCTTGGAGGACAGCTACTTAGCTAACTATGGCTACACCTTC

D: NA
J: TRBJ1-2
size: once
V: TRBV20-1
CDR3: CSARSPVGYTF
DNA: TGCAGTGCTAGATCCCCGGTCGGCTACACCTTC

D: NA
J: TRBJ2-3
size: NA
V: TRBV11-2
CDR3: CASSEDLAGAYTDTQYF
DNA: TGTGCCAGCAGCGAGGATCTTGCGGGGGCCTACACAGATACGCAGTATTTT

D: NA
J: TRBJ1-6
size: NA
V: TRBV7-9
CDR3: CASSFNNGADSPLHF
DNA: TGTGCCAGCAGCTTCAACAATGGGGCAGATTCACCCCTCCACTTT

D: NA
J: TRBJ1-6
size: NA
V: TRBV7-9
CDR3: CASSLAGVNSPLHF
DNA: TGTGCCAGCAGCTTAGCAGGGGTGAATTCACCCCTCCACTTT

D: TRBD2
J: TRBJ2-2
size: NA
V: TRBV19
CDR3: CASSMNGGSNTGELFF
DNA: TGTGCCAGTAGTATGAACGGGGGGTCTAACACCGGGGAGCTGTTTTTT

D: NA
J: TRBJ1-2
size: NA
V: TRBV15
CDR3: CATSRDNRGNYGYTF
DNA: TGTGCCACCAGCAGAGATAATCGGGGGAACTATGGCTACACCTTC

D: NA
J: TRBJ2-5
size: NA
V: TRBV23-1
CDR3: CASSQFWGGCFLQETQYF
DNA: TGCGCCAGCAGTCAATTCTGGGGCGGCTGCTTTCTTCAAGAGACCCAGTACTTC

D: NA
J: TRBJ1-2
size: NA
V: TRBV28
CDR3: CASSNRNNYGYTF
DNA: TGTGCCAGCAGTAACAGGAATAACTATGGCTACACCTTC

D: TRBD2
J: TRBJ2-1
size: NA
V: TRBV4-1
CDR3: CASSQEKAGGRIEQFF
DNA: TGCGCCAGCAGCCAAGAGAAGGCGGGGGGGCGAATTGAGCAGTTCTTC

D: TRBD2
J: TRBJ2-1
size: NA
V: TRBV7-9
CDR3: CASSPRGSSGGVYNEQFF
DNA: TGTGCCAGCAGCCCCAGGGGGTCTAGCGGGGGAGTCTACAATGAGCAGTTCTTC

D: TRBD1
J: TRBJ2-3
size: once
V: TRBV2
CDR3: CASSVTGGGTDTQYF
DNA: TGTGCCAGCAGTGTTACAGGGGGCGGCACAGATACGCAGTATTTT